This TCR beta chain was recorded in a study of graft-versus-host responses after intestinal transplantation. Study conclusions and caveats: High graft-versus-host to host-versus-graft clonal ratios were seen in allografts of patients with graft-donor T cell macrochimerism.

Sequenced by immunoSEQ multiplex PCR; TCRdb stores in-frame clones only, minus some. In the table there are over 100,000 clones, roughly 96% of which are singletons. Germline assignment: CDR1 MDHEN and CDR2 SYDVKM. This CDR3 contains 15 residues. Deletions cut 6 bases from V and 8 bases from J, with 20 bases between. This clone was picked up a small number of times. Its target is not known. The sample consisted of unstimulated CD8+ T cells sorted from spleen or lymph node cells, taken before intestinal transplant. This sequence was found in a human donor who received an intestinal transplant. The chain employs TRBV28 and TRBJ2-1, with D perhaps being TRBD1 or TRBD2 (5 bases each). CDR3 nucleotides: TGTGCCAGCAGGTCCGGACCGGGGCCTAGACATGAGCAGTTCTTC. Protein sequence: CASRSGPGPRHEQFF.